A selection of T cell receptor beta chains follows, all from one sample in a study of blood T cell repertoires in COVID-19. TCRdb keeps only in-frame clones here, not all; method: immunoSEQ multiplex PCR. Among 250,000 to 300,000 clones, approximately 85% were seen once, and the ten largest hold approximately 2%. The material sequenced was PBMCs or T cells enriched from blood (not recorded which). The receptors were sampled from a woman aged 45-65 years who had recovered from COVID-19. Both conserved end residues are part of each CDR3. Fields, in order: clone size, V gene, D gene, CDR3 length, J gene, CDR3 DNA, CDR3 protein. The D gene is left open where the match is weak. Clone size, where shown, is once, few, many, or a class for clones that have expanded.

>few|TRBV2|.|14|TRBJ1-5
TGTGCCAGCAGTAGGGCGGGGGACAATCAGCCCCAGCATTTT
CASSRAGDNQPQHF
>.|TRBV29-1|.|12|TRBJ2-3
TGCAGCGTTGAGACACCCACAGATACGCAGTATTTT
CSVETPTDTQYF
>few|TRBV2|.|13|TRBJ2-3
TGTGCCAGCAGCCAGGGATACACAGATACGCAGTATTTT
CASSQGYTDTQYF
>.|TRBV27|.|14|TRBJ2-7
TGTGCCAGCAGGGTCCTATTTGGTCGATACGAGCAGTACTTC
CASRVLFGRYEQYF
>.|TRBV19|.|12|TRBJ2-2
TGTGCCAGTAGTACATCGGCCGGGGAGCTGTTTTTT
CASSTSAGELFF
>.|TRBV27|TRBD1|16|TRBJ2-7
TGTGCCAGCAGTTTCTCCGGGACAGTGATAACTTACGAGCAGTACTTC
CASSFSGTVITYEQYF
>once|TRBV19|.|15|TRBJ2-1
TGTGCCAGTAGTAACTCGATCACCTCCTACAATGAGCAGTTCTTC
CASSNSITSYNEQFF
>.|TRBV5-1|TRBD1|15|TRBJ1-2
TGCGCCAGCAGCGCGGGGACAGGGGGCGAATCTGGCTACACCTTC
CASSAGTGGESGYTF
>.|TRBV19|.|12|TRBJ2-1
TGTGCCAGTAAAGCAGGCTACAATGAGCAGTTCTTC
CASKAGYNEQFF
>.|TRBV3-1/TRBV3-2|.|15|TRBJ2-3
TGTGCCAGCAGCCCGACCTTGGACTTCACAGATACGCAGTATTTT
CASSPTLDFTDTQYF
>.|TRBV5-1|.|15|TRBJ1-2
TGCGCCAGCAGCTTGGACTCAGGGTCTATGTCGGGCTACACCTTC
CASSLDSGSMSGYTF
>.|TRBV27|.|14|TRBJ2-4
TGTGCCAGCAGTTTAAGGGCTAGCCTGTCCATTCAGTACTTC
CASSLRASLSIQYF
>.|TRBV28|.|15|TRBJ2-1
TGTGCCAGCAGTTTATTGGGGGGAGAAATATATGAGCAGTTCTTC
CASSLLGGEIYEQFF
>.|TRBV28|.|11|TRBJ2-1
TGTGCCAGCAGTTTAATCTATGAGCAGTTCTTC
CASSLIYEQFF
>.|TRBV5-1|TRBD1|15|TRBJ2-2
TGCGCCAGCAGCTTGCAGACAGGGCTTAACGGGGAGCTGTTTTTT
CASSLQTGLNGELFF
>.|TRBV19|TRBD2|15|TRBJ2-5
TGTGCCAGTAGGAGGACTAGCGGGCCTCAAGAGACCCAGTACTTC
CASRRTSGPQETQYF
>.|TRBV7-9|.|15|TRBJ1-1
TGTGCCAGCAGCTCGACAGGACAGAGGGGCACTGAAGCTTTCTTT
CASSSTGQRGTEAFF
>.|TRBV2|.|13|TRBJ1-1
TGTGCCAGCACCGCAGGGGTTGGGACTGAAGCTTTCTTT
CASTAGVGTEAFF
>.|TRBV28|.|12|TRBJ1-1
TGTGCCAGCAGTTTTGTATGGGGAGGAGCTTTCTTT
CASSFVWGGAFF
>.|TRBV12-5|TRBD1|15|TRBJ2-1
TGTGCTAGTGGGCCTCGACAGGGTGTATACAATGAGCAGTTCTTC
CASGPRQGVYNEQFF
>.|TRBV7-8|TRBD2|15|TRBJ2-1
TGTGCCAGCAGCTTAGTTCGGGAGGGGTTCTTTGAGCAGTTCTTC
CASSLVREGFFEQFF
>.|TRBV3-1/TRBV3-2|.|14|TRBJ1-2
TGTGCCAGCAGCCAAGACGGCGGTGGCTATGGCTACACCTTC
CASSQDGGGYGYTF
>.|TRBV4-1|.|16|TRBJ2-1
TGCGCCAGCAGCCGACAAGACGGGAGCTCCTACAATGAGCAGTTCTTC
CASSRQDGSSYNEQFF
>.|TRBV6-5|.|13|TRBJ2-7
TGTGCCAGCAGCATGGGACAAGCCTACGAGCAGTACTTC
CASSMGQAYEQYF
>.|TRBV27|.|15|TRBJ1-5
TGTGCCAGCAGTTTAGGAGGTGGGGGCAATCAGCCCCAGCATTTT
CASSLGGGGNQPQHF
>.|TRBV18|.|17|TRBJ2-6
TGTGCCAGCTCACCACCGGGCAGCAGCTCTGGGGCCAACGTCCTGACTTTC
CASSPPGSSSGANVLTF
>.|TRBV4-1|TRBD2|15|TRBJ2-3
TGCGCCAGCGGATGGAATCGGGAGGGGGCAGATACGCAGTATTTT
CASGWNREGADTQYF
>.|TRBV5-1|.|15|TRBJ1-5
TGCGCCAGCAGCTTGGACTCCCTGAGCAATCAGCCCCAGCATTTT
CASSLDSLSNQPQHF
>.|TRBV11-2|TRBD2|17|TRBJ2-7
TGTGCCAGCACCTCTGGGACTAGCGGGAGGGCCAGGTACGAGCAGTACTTC
CASTSGTSGRARYEQYF
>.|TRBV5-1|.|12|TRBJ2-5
TGCGCCAGCAGCTTGGCAAAAGAGACCCAGTACTTC
CASSLAKETQYF
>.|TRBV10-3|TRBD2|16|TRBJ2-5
TGTGCCATCAGTGATCCTCACCTAGCGGGAGAGGAGACCCAGTACTTC
CAISDPHLAGEETQYF
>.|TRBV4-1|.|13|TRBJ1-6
TGCGCCAGCAGCCAAGACTTATATTCACCCCTCCACTTT
CASSQDLYSPLHF
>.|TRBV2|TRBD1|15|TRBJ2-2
TGTGCCAGCATGAAGGGACAGGGGTTCACCGGGGAGCTGTTTTTT
CASMKGQGFTGELFF
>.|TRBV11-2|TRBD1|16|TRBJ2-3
TGTGCCAGCAGCTGGTTCGGGGACAGGTTGACAGATACGCAGTATTTT
CASSWFGDRLTDTQYF
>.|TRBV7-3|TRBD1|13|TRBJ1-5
TGTGCCAGCAGCCGGGACAGGGATCAGCCCCAGCATTTT
CASSRDRDQPQHF
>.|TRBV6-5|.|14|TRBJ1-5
TGTGCCAGCACAGCCCAAGGGACTAATCAGCCCCAGCATTTT
CASTAQGTNQPQHF
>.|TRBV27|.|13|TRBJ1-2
TGTGCCAGCTCAACAGGCACACACTATGGCTACACCTTC
CASSTGTHYGYTF
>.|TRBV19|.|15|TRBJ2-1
TGTGCCAGTAGTATGGGTGTAAGAGGAAACAATGAGCAGTTCTTC
CASSMGVRGNNEQFF
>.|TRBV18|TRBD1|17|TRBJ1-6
TGTGCCAGCTCGCCGGGACAGGGGGAGCCCTATAATTCACCCCTCCACTTT
CASSPGQGEPYNSPLHF
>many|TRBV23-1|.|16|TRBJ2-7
TGCGCCAGCAGTCAATCAAGGAGTGACCGAGTTAAGTGGCAGTACTTC
CASSQSRSDRVKWQYF
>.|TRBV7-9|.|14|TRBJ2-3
TGTGCCAGCAGCCCCAGGACAGAAACAGATACGCAGTATTTT
CASSPRTETDTQYF
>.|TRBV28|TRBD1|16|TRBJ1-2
TGTGCCAGCAGTTTACCGCCGGGACAGGGAGTGGATGGCTACACCTTC
CASSLPPGQGVDGYTF
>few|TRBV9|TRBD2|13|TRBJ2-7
TGTGCCAGCAGCGTAGGGACTAGCTACGAGCAGTACTTC
CASSVGTSYEQYF
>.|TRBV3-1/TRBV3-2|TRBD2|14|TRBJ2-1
TGTGCCAGCAGCCTCCGGACTAGCGCAAGTGAGCAGTTCTTC
CASSLRTSASEQFF
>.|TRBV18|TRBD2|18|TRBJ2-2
TGTGCCAGCTCACGGATCACTAGCGGGAGCATCGACACCGGGGAGCTGTTTTTT
CASSRITSGSIDTGELFF
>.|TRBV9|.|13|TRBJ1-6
TGTGCCAGCAGCGTAGAGGGGTTCTCACCCCTCCACTTT
CASSVEGFSPLHF
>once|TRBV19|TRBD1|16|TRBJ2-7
TGTGCCAGTAGTACCAACACTCAGACAGGGGGATACGAGCAGTACTTC
CASSTNTQTGGYEQYF
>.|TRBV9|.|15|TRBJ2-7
TGTGCCAGCAGCGTTGATGAGGGAGCAAGGTACGAGCAGTACTTC
CASSVDEGARYEQYF
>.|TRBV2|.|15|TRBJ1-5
TGTGCCAGCAGTGAAAACAGGGTGAACAATCAGCCCCAGCATTTT
CASSENRVNNQPQHF
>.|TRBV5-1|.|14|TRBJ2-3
TGCGCCAGCAGCTCTCATAGCAGCACAGATACGCAGTATTTT
CASSSHSSTDTQYF
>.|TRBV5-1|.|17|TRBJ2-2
TGCGCCAGCAGCTTGCCCCACGGACAAACGAACACCGGGGAGCTGTTTTTT
CASSLPHGQTNTGELFF